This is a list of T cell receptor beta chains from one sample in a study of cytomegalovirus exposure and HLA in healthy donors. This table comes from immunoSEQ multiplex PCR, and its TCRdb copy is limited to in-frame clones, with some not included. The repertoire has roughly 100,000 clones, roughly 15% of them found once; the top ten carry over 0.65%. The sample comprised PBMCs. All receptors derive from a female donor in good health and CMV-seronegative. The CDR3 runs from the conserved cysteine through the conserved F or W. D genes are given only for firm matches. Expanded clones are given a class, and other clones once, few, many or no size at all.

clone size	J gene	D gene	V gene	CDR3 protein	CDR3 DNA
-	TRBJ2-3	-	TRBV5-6	CASSHVGLSTDTQYF	TGTGCCAGCAGCCACGTGGGCCTCAGCACAGATACGCAGTATTTT
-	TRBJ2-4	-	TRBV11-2	CASSLGGRVNIQYF	TGTGCCAGCAGCTTAGGAGGCAGGGTAAACATTCAGTACTTC
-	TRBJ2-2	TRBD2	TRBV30	CAWSVGLAAPGKLFF	TGTGCCTGGAGTGTAGGTCTAGCGGCTCCCGGGAAGCTGTTTTTT
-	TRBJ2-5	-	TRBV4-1	CASSQPRTWGIETQYF	TGCGCCAGCAGCCAGCCAAGGACTTGGGGAATAGAGACCCAGTACTTC
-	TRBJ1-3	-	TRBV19	CASSTIQGGTGNTIYF	TGTGCCAGTAGTACGATACAGGGTGGCACTGGAAACACCATATATTTT
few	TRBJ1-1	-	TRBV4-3	CASSQDRTRAANTEAFF	TGCGCCAGCAGCCAAGATAGGACGAGGGCGGCGAACACTGAAGCTTTCTTT
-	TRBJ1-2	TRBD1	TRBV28	CASTGTEHYGYTF	TGTGCCAGTACCGGGACAGAGCACTATGGCTACACCTTC
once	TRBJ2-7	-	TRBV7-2	CASSLAVGQYYEQYF	TGTGCCAGCAGCTTAGCAGTCGGACAGTACTACGAGCAGTACTTC
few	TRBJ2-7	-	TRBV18	CASSLNREAYEQYF	TGTGCCAGCTCACTGAATAGGGAGGCCTACGAGCAGTACTTC
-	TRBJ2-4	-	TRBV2	CASSDALSLAKNIQYF	TGTGCCAGCAGTGATGCGTTGTCACTAGCCAAAAACATTCAGTACTTC
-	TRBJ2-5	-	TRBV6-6	CASSYSSETQYF	TGTGCCAGCAGTTACTCCTCAGAGACCCAGTACTTC
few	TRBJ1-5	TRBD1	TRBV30	CAWSVLEGTATTAQPQHF	TGTGCCTGGAGTGTACTAGAGGGGACAGCGACGACGGCTCAGCCCCAGCATTTT
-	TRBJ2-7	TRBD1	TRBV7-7	CASSLFGDSDSYEQYF	TGTGCTAGCAGCTTATTTGGGGACAGCGACTCCTACGAGCAGTACTTC
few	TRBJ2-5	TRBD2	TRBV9	CASNQGLAGGPRETQYF	TGTGCCAGCAATCAGGGACTAGCGGGAGGGCCTAGAGAGACCCAGTACTTC
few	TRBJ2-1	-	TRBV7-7	CASSLNSGAAHNEQFF	TGTGCTAGCAGCTTAAACTCAGGAGCGGCCCACAATGAGCAGTTCTTC
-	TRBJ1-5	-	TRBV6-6	CAGGGGNQPQHF	TGTGCCGGAGGGGGGGGCAATCAGCCCCAGCATTTT
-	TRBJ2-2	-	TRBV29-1	CSYKTGPNTGELFF	TGCAGTTATAAGACAGGTCCGAACACCGGGGAGCTGTTTTTT
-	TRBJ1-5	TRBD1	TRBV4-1	CASSQSGTGGGQPQHF	TGCGCCAGCAGCCAATCCGGGACAGGGGGAGGCCAGCCCCAGCATTTT
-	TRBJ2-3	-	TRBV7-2	CASSWDAGLTDTQYF	TGTGCCAGCAGCTGGGATGCGGGTCTCACAGATACGCAGTATTTT
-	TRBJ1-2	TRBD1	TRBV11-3	CATPGQGKRGYTF	TGTGCCACACCGGGACAGGGTAAAAGAGGCTACACCTTC
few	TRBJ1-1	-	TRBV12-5	CASGPPGGARTEAFF	TGTGCTAGTGGTCCCCCGGGAGGGGCGAGGACTGAAGCTTTCTTT
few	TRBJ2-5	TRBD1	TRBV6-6	CASNRDRGQETQYF	TGTGCCAGCAATCGGGACAGGGGCCAAGAGACCCAGTACTTC
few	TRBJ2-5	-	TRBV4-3	CASSQGLAGQETQYF	TGCGCCAGCAGCCAAGGATTGGCAGGGCAAGAGACCCAGTACTTC
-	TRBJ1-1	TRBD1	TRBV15	CATSRPGQHTEAFF	TGTGCCACCAGCAGACCGGGACAGCACACTGAAGCTTTCTTT
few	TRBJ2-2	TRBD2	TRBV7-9	CASSSRLAGNTGELFF	TGTGCCAGCAGCTCGCGACTAGCGGGGAACACCGGGGAGCTGTTTTTT
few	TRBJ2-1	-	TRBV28	CASSPTKRSSYNEQFF	TGTGCCAGCAGTCCTACGAAGAGGAGCTCCTACAATGAGCAGTTCTTC
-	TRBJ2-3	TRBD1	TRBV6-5	CASSYGNRGDTQYF	TGTGCCAGCAGTTACGGAAACAGGGGAGATACGCAGTATTTT
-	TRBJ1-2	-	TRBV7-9	CASSLYVGDYGYTF	TGTGCCAGCAGCTTATACGTAGGGGACTATGGCTACACCTTC
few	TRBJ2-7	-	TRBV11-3	CASSLSRGSNYEQYF	TGTGCCAGCAGCTTATCCCGGGGGTCCAACTACGAGCAGTACTTC
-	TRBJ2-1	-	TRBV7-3	CASSQTGTEQFF	TGTGCCAGCAGCCAAACGGGGACAGAGCAGTTCTTC
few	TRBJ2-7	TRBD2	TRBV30	CAYSGRADATYEQYF	TGTGCCTATAGCGGGAGGGCCGACGCGACCTACGAGCAGTACTTC
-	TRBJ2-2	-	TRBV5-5	CASSFTASVWELFF	TGTGCCAGCAGCTTTACGGCTAGCGTCTGGGAGCTGTTTTTT
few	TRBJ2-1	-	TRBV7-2	CASRNGLIYNEQFF	TGTGCCAGCAGGAACGGACTGATTTACAATGAGCAGTTCTTC
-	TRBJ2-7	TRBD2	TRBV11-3	CASSPGLGSYEQYF	TGTGCCAGCAGCCCGGGACTAGGATCCTACGAGCAGTACTTC
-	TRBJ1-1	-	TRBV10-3	CAISPDRDEAFF	TGTGCCATCAGCCCGGACAGAGATGAAGCTTTCTTT
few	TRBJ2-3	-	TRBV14	CASSQDFKGPTADTQYF	TGTGCCAGCAGCCAAGATTTTAAGGGCCCGACAGCAGATACGCAGTATTTT
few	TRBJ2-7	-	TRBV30	CAWMAEYEQYF	TGTGCCTGGATGGCGGAATACGAGCAGTACTTC
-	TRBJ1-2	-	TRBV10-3	CAISTGNGYTF	TGTGCCATCAGTACCGGGAATGGCTACACCTTC
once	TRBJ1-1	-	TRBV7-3	CASSLSRENAEAFF	TGTGCCAGCAGCCTGTCCCGGGAAAATGCTGAAGCTTTCTTT
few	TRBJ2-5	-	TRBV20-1	CSAQQETQYF	TGCAGTGCCCAGCAAGAGACCCAGTACTTC
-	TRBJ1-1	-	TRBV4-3	CASSQERATEAFF	TGCGCCAGCAGCCAAGAGAGGGCCACTGAAGCTTTCTTT
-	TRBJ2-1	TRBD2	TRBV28	CASSLASGIYNEQFF	TGTGCCAGCAGTTTAGCTAGCGGGATCTACAATGAGCAGTTCTTC
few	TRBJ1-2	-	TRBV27	CASSFASNSNYGYTF	TGTGCCAGCAGTTTCGCATCCAACTCCAACTATGGCTACACCTTC
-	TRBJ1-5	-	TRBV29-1	CSVGQANQPQHF	TGCAGCGTTGGACAGGCCAATCAGCCCCAGCATTTT
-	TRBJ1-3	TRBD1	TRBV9	CASSVDGLQGAPGNTIYF	TGTGCCAGCAGCGTAGATGGTTTACAGGGGGCACCCGGAAACACCATATATTTT
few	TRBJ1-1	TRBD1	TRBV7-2	CASSLHQGGAAEAFF	TGTGCCAGCAGCTTGCACCAAGGGGGCGCCGCTGAAGCTTTCTTT
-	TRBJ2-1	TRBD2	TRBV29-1	CSVAGAERTSGGFNEQFF	TGCAGCGTCGCCGGGGCAGAGAGGACTAGCGGGGGGTTCAATGAGCAGTTCTTC
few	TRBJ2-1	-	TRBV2	CASSLGLEQFF	TGTGCCAGCAGCCTCGGACTAGAGCAGTTCTTC
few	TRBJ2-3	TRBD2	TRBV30	CAWTRKPGRGGENTQYF	TGTGCCTGGACCCGGAAACCTGGGAGGGGAGGAGAGAATACGCAGTATTTT
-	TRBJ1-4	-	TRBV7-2	CASSNRGEGYATNEKLFF	TGTGCCAGCAGCAATAGGGGGGAGGGATATGCAACTAATGAAAAACTGTTTTTT
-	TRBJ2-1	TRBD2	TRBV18	CASSPPRLATYNEQFF	TGTGCCAGCTCACCACCAAGACTAGCGACGTACAATGAGCAGTTCTTC
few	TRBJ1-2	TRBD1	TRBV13	CASSSGTGGNYGYTF	TGTGCCAGCTCCTCCGGGACAGGGGGGAACTATGGCTACACCTTC
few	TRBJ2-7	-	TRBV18	CASSPPQTYEQYF	TGTGCCAGCTCACCACCTCAGACCTACGAGCAGTACTTC
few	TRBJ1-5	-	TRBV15	CATSRSIGQFSNQPQHF	TGTGCCACCAGCAGATCCATCGGACAGTTTAGCAATCAGCCCCAGCATTTT
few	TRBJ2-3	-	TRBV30	CAWSVQGDTQYF	TGTGCCTGGAGTGTACAGGGAGATACGCAGTATTTT
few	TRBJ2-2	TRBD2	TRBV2	CASQGLAGVPGELFF	TGTGCCAGCCAAGGTCTAGCGGGAGTACCCGGGGAGCTGTTTTTT
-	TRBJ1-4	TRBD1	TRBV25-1	CASSETGGNNEKLFF	TGTGCCAGCAGTGAGACAGGGGGGAATAATGAAAAACTGTTTTTT